This TCR beta chain was identified in a study of blood T cell repertoires in COVID-19. Study details: The study drew acute and convalescent COVID-19 samples from the United States, Italy and Spain.

Two negative PCRs, clearance, or symptom resolution had been documented for recovered Cohort 3 donors. This CDR3 contains 13 residues. The trim removed 7 bases at V and 7 bases at J, leaving 6 bases unmatched. The method was immunoSEQ multiplex PCR; TCRdb's version includes in-frame clones alone and lacks a portion of them. Here the sample spans 380,000 or so clones, about 89% being singletons. V and J are TRBV12-3 or TRBV12-4 and TRBJ1-1; 10 bases agree with TRBD1. The sample was PBMCs or T cells enriched from blood (not recorded which). This receptor was taken from a man aged 25-45 years who had recovered from COVID-19. The CDR3 loop is CASTHRDRGEAFF. CDR3 nucleotides: TGTGCCAGCACCCACCGGGACAGGGGTGAAGCTTTCTTT.